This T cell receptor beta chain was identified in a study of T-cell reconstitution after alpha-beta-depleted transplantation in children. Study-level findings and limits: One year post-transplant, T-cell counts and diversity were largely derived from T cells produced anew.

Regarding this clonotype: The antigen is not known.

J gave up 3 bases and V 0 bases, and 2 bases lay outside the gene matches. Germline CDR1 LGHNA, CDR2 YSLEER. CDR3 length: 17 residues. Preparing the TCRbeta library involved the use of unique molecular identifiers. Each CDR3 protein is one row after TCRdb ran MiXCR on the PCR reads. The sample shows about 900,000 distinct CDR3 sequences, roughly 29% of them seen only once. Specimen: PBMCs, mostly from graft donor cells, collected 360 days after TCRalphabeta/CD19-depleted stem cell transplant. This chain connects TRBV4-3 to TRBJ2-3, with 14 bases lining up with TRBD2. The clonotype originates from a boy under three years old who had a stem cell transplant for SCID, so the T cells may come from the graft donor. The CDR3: CASSQEGTSGGTDTQYF. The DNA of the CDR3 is TGCGCCAGCAGCCAAGAAGGGACTAGCGGGGGAACAGATACGCAGTATTTT.